This T cell receptor beta chain was sequenced for a study of early T cells in non-severe SARS-CoV-2 infection. Study-level background: Unpaired chains resulted from sequencing bulk RNA of unsorted whole blood.

One entry per CDR3 protein results from TCRdb running MiXCR on the 5' RACE reads. The sample has about 24,000 distinct CDR3 sequences, about 3.7% seen once. Germline loops: CDR1 SGHRS, CDR2 YFSETQ. The CDR3 runs 15 residues. Trimming removed 4 bases from V and 4 bases from J; junction bases left unmatched: 8. This clonotype was detected many times. Sequencing was performed on whole blood. This receptor was identified in an adult who was a healthcare worker with PCR-confirmed SARS-CoV-2 infection or an uninfected control (not recorded which). This rearrangement joins TRBV5-1 to TRBJ2-5, with 9 bases matching TRBD1. The CDR3 coding sequence is TGCGCCAGCAGCACGGGGGACAGGGCACGAGAGACCCAGTACTTC. Translation gives CASSTGDRARETQYF.